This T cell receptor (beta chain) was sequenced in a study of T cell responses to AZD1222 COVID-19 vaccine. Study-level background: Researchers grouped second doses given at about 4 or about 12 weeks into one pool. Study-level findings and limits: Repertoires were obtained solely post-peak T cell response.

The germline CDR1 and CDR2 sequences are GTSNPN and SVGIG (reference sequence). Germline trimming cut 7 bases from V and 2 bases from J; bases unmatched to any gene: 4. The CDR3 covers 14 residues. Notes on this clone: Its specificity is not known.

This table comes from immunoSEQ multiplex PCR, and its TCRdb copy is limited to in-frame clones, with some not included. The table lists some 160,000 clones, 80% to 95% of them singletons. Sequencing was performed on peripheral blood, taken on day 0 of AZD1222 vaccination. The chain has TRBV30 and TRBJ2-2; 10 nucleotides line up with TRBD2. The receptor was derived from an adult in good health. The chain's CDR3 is CASRLAGNTGELFF. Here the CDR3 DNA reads TGTGCCTCAAGACTAGCGGGCAACACCGGGGAGCTGTTTTTT.